This entry features one T cell receptor (beta chain) sequence. Its antigen is unidentified. These data come from a study of beta chain features in type 1 diabetes. Germline V CDR1 and CDR2: SEHNR, FQNEAQ (reference sequence). The CDR3 has 18 residues. Study-wide points: There was a moderate but significant shortening of TCRB CDR3s in all four CD4+ subsets of Type 1 diabetes patients.

The sequenced template was cDNA made from the entire isolated RNA. The read count averaged approximately 3.5 million across naive, central memory and regulatory T cell samples. Here immunoSEQ multiplex PCR was the method, and the copy in TCRdb shows in-frame clones only, minus some. The table includes 300,000 to 400,000 clones, roughly 13% detected once. The TCR was taken from a woman aged 18-29 years with type 1 diabetes. The chain employs TRBV7-9 and TRBJ2-2; 14 bases fit TRBD2. Material for sequencing was naive CD4+ T cells from blood. DNA for the CDR3: TGTGCTCAAACGCGACTAGCGGGAGGGAACGACCACACCGGGGAGCTGTTTTTT. Encoded protein: CAQTRLAGGNDHTGELFF.